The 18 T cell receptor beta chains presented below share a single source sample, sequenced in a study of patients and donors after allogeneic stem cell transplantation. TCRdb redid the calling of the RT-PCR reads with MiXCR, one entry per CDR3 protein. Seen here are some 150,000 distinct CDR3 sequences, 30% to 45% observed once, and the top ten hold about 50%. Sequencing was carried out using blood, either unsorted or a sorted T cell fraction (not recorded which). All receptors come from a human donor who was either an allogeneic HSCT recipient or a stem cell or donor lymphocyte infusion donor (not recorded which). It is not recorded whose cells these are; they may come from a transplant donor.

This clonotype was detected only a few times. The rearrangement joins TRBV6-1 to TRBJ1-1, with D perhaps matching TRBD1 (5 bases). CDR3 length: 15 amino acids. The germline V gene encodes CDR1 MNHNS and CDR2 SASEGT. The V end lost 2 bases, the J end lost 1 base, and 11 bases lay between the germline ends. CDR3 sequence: CASSERGVANTEAFF. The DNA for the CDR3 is TGTGCCAGCAGTGAAAGGGGCGTAGCGAACACTGAAGCTTTCTTT.

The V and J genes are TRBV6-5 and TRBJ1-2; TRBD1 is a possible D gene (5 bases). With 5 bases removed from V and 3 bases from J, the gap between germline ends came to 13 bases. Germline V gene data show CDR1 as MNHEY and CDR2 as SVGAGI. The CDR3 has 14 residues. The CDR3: CASSQSRDHYGYTF. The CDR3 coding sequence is TGTGCCAGCAGTCAGTCCCGGGACCACTATGGCTACACCTTC.

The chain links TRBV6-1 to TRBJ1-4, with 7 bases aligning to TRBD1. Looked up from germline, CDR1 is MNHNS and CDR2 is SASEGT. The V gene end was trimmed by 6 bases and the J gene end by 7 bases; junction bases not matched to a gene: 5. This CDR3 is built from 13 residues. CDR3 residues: CASRSQGGEKLFF. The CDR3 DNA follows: TGTGCCAGCAGATCGCAGGGGGGTGAAAAACTGTTTTTT.

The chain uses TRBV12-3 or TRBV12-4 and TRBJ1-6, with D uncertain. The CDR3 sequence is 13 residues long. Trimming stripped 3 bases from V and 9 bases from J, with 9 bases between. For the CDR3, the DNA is TGTGCCAGCAGTTTTCCCGGTAGTTCACCCCTCCACTTT. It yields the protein CASSFPGSSPLHF.

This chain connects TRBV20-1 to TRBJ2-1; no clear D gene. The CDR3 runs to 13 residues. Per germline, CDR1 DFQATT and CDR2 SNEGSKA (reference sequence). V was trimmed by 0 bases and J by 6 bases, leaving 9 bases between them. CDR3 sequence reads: CSARDAGPNEQFF. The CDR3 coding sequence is TGCAGTGCTAGAGATGCTGGACCCAATGAGCAGTTCTTC.

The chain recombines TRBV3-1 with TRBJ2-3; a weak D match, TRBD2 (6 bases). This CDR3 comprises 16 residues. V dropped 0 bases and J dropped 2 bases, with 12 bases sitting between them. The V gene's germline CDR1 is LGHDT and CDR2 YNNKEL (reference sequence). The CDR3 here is CASSQEWAGITDTQYF. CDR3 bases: TGTGCCAGCAGCCAAGAATGGGCGGGGATCACAGATACGCAGTATTTT.

Here the CDR3 reads CASSYSDRQYF. In DNA form, the CDR3 reads TGTGCCAGCAGTTACTCGGACAGACAGTACTTC. The chain combines TRBV6-2 or TRBV6-3 with TRBJ2-5, with D possibly TRBD1 on 6 matching bases. Trimming stripped 0 bases from V and 11 bases from J, with 7 bases between. CDR1 and CDR2 (germline): MNHEY, SVGEGT. The CDR3 extends over 11 amino acids.

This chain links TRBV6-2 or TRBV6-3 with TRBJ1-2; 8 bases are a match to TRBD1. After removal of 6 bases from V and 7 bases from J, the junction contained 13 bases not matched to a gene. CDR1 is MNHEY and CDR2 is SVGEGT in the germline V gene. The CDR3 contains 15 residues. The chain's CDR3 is CASREDRAMSSGYTF. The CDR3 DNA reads TGTGCCAGCAGGGAGGACAGGGCGATGTCGAGTGGCTACACCTTC.

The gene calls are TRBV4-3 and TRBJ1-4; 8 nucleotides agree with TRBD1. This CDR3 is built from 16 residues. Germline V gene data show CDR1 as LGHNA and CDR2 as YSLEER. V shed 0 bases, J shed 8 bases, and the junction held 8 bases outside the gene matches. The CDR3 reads CASSQERPGGVEKLFF. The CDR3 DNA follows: TGCGCCAGCAGCCAAGAGAGACCAGGGGGCGTAGAAAAACTGTTTTTT.

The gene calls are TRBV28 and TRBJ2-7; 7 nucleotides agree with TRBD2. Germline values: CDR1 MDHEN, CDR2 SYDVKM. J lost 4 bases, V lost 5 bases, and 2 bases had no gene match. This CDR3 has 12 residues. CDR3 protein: CASSTSEYEQYV. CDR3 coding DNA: TGTGCCAGCAGTACTAGCGAGTACGAGCAGTACGTC.

CDR3 nucleotide sequence: TGTGCCAGCAGTTCCAAACTAGCGGGGGACGACAATGAGCAGTTCTTC. This codes for CASSSKLAGDDNEQFF. The J gene is TRBJ2-1, the V gene TRBV6-5, with TRBD2 matching over 11 bases. This CDR3 has 16 residues. After removal of 4 bases from V and 5 bases from J, the junction contained 7 bases not matched to a gene. Germline values: CDR1 MNHEY, CDR2 SVGAGI.

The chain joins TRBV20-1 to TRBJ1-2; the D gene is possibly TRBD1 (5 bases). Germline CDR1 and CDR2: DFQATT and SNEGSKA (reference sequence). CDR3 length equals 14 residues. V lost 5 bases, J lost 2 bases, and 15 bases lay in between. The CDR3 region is CSAPQGRENYGYTF. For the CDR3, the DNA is TGCAGTGCTCCCCAGGGCAGGGAGAACTATGGCTACACCTTC.

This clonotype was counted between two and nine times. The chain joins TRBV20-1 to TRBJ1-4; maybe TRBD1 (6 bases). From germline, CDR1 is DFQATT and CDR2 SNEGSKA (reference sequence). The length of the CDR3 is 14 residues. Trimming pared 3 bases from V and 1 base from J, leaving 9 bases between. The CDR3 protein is CSASWGLTNEKLFF. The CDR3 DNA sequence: TGCAGTGCTAGTTGGGGGCTAACTAATGAAAAACTGTTTTTT.

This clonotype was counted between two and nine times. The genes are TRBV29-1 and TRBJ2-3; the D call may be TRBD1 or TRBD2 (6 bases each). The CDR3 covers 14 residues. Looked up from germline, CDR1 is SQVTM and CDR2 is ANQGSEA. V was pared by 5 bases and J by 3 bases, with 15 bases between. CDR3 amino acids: CSVLQGGGTDTQYF. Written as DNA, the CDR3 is TGCAGCGTTCTACAGGGAGGAGGAACAGATACGCAGTATTTT.

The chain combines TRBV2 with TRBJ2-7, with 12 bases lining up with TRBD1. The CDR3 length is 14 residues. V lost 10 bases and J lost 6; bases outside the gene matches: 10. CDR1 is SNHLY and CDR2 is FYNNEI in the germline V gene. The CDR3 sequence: CAILYRDRGPEQYF. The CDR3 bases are TGTGCCATTCTATACCGGGACAGGGGGCCCGAGCAGTACTTC.

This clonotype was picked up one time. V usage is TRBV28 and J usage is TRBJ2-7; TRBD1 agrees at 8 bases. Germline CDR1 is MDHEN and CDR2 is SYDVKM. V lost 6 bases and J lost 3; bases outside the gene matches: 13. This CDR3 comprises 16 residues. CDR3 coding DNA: TGTGCCAGCAGCCCACCCGGACAGGGTAGATACTACGAGCAGTACGTC. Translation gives CASSPPGQGRYYEQYV.

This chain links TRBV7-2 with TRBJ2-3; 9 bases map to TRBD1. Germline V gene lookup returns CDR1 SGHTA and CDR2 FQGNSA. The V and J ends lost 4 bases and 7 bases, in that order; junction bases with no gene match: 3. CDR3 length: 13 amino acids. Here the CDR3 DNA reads TGTGCCAGCAGCTCGGGACAGGGAAATACGCAGTATTTT. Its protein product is CASSSGQGNTQYF.

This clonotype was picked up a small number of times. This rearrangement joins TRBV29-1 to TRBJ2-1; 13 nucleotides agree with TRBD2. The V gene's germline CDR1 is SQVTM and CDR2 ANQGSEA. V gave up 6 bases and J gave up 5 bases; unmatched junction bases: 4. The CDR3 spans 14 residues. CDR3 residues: CSVGLAGVNNEQFF. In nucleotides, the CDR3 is TGCAGCGTCGGACTAGCGGGGGTTAACAATGAGCAGTTCTTC.